The rows below give T cell receptor beta chains drawn from one sample of a study of T cell responses to AZD1222 COVID-19 vaccine. The repertoire was sequenced with immunoSEQ multiplex PCR; TCRdb's copy has only in-frame clones and lacks some. Seen here are about 120,000 clones, less than 95% observed once, and the top ten hold 6.9%. The sequenced sample was peripheral blood, obtained on day 0 of AZD1222 vaccination. The receptor source for this set is an adult in good health. Each CDR3 is given with its conserved first and last residue. The D gene is left open where the match is weak. Clone size is stated in some rows and not others, as once, few, many or a class when expanded.

CDR3,DNA,V,J,size,D
CASSPEGRSSGANVLTF,TGTGCCAGCAGCCCTGAGGGGCGTAGCTCTGGGGCCAACGTCCTGACTTTC,TRBV6-4,TRBJ2-6,once,-
CASGAGGGSDTQYF,TGCGCCAGCGGGGCGGGCGGGGGTTCTGATACGCAGTATTTT,TRBV10-1,TRBJ2-3,-,TRBD2
CASSLLAGGPPVDYEQFF,TGTGCCAGCAGCTTACTAGCGGGGGGGCCTCCAGTGGACTATGAGCAGTTCTTC,TRBV5-6,TRBJ2-1,few,TRBD2
CASRQDGANVLTF,TGTGCCAGCAGGCAGGATGGGGCCAACGTCCTGACTTTC,TRBV28,TRBJ2-6,once,-
CASSPTTGYFGANVLTF,TGCGCCAGCAGCCCTACCACAGGGTATTTTGGGGCCAACGTCCTGACTTTC,TRBV4-3,TRBJ2-6,-,-
CPSTQEGGGEYNEQFF,TGTCCCAGCACCCAAGAAGGCGGGGGGGAGTACAATGAGCAGTTCTTC,TRBV4-2,TRBJ2-1,-,TRBD2
CASSLSGADEQYF,TGTGCCAGCAGCTTGTCGGGGGCCGACGAGCAGTACTTC,TRBV5-4,TRBJ2-7,-,-
CASRGELGGSGNTIYF,TGTGCCAGTCGGGGGGAACTCGGGGGCTCTGGAAACACCATATATTTT,TRBV28,TRBJ1-3,-,-
CASSLVAQGIYSPLHF,TGTGCCAGCAGCTTAGTGGCACAGGGGATTTACTCACCCCTCCACTTT,TRBV11-2,TRBJ1-6,-,TRBD1
CASSHRTRDGYTF,TGTGCCAGCAGCCACCGGACCAGGGATGGCTACACCTTC,TRBV7-9,TRBJ1-2,once,-
CASSGGLSYNEQFF,TGTGCCAGTTCGGGGGGCCTCTCCTACAATGAGCAGTTCTTC,TRBV9,TRBJ2-1,once,-
CASSLGLYNEQFF,TGTGCCAGCAGTTTAGGCCTCTACAATGAGCAGTTCTTC,TRBV27,TRBJ2-1,-,-
CASSLSRGGYEQYF,TGTGCCAGCAGTTTATCGAGGGGAGGATACGAGCAGTACTTC,TRBV27,TRBJ2-7,-,-
CASGGSSQETQYF,TGTGCCAGCGGTGGGTCCAGCCAAGAGACCCAGTACTTC,TRBV27,TRBJ2-5,-,-
CASSPGTGGNTIYF,TGCGCCAGCAGCCCCGGGACAGGCGGAAACACCATATATTTT,TRBV5-1,TRBJ1-3,once,TRBD1
CASSLRSGPRYYGYTF,TGTGCCAGCAGCCTCCGGTCGGGACCAAGGTACTATGGCTACACCTTC,TRBV7-9,TRBJ1-2,-,-
CASSLSGGSEQYF,TGTGCCAGCAGTTTATCGGGAGGGTCCGAGCAGTACTTC,TRBV27,TRBJ2-7,-,TRBD2
CASSEGSFSGGKLFF,TGTGCCAGCAGTGAAGGGAGTTTTTCCGGAGGAAAACTGTTTTTT,TRBV2,TRBJ1-4,-,-